The T cell receptor (beta chain) under discussion was sequenced for a study of breast tumors, draining lymph nodes, adjacent tissues. One entry per CDR3 protein results from TCRdb running MiXCR on the multiplex PCR reads. The sample carries roughly 260,000 distinct CDR3 sequences, roughly 30% recorded once. General study results and limits: Most tumor T cells seemingly derive from lymph node, then expand in tumor. Compared with basal-like, luminal-like tumors shared significantly more repertoire with nontumor tissue. Tumor repertoires ranked between lymph nodes and nontumor tissue in diversity, with V and J gene preferences. Data only fit, rather than demonstrated, lymph node origin of most tumor T cells.

This clonotype has at least ten counts. Antigen unknown. Axillary draining lymph nodes of breast cancer patients supplied the node samples. The CDR3 totals 15 residues. From germline, CDR1 is SGHAT and CDR2 FQNNGV. The V and J ends lost 2 bases and 7 bases respectively, with 12 bases between them. The sequence was obtained from a female donor with breast cancer. Some clones in this sample may be carry-over from other donors' samples. The chain carries TRBV11-2 and TRBJ1-6; D uncertain. The sample consisted of axillary lymph node tissue. CDR3: CASSLTPGRNSPLHF. The CDR3 coding sequence is TGTGCCAGCAGCTTAACCCCAGGTCGCAATTCACCCCTCCACTTT.